What follows is one T cell receptor (beta chain) and its context. Germline loops: CDR1 LGHDT, CDR2 YNNKEL (reference sequence). Trimming cost V 3 bases and J 9 bases; bases outside gene matches: 7. This CDR3 region has 14 residues. The source of the sample is a study of blood T cell repertoires in COVID-19. About the study: There were acute and convalescent COVID-19 samples, and they came from the United States, Italy and Spain. Sample material is recorded as cDNA or gDNA derived from T cells, B-cell-depleted T cells, or PBMCs.

Original processing notes: The authors estimated nucleated cell counts from reference gene primer amplification. The protocol was immunoSEQ multiplex PCR, while the TCRdb copy is restricted to in-frame clones and leaves out a portion. V, J and clone size reflect that table, while D and trimming were determined from the DNA. The sample yields under 500,000 clones, around 89% seen once. The receptor comes from a woman aged 25-40 years with acute or convalescent COVID-19. The V and J genes are TRBV3-1 (or the pseudogene TRBV3-2) and TRBJ1-2; 10 bases match TRBD1. The sample consisted of peripheral blood. CDR3 protein: CASSQTGGDKSYTF. DNA of the CDR3: TGTGCCAGCAGCCAGACAGGGGGCGATAAGAGCTACACCTTC.